Listed below are T cell receptor beta chains from one sample, sequenced in a study of T cell repertoires in cytomegalovirus infection. TCRdb re-called the reads with MiXCR, one entry per CDR3 protein. This sample carries 450,000 to 600,000 distinct CDR3 sequences, around 11% of them seen once, and the ten largest clones take roughly 10%. Sequencing was performed on PBMCs. The origin of the receptors is a human donor in good health (CMV status not recorded). Some clones in this sample may be carry-over from other donors' samples. Both conserved end residues are part of each CDR3. The order of the fields is clone size, J gene, D gene, V gene, CDR3 protein, CDR3 DNA. D genes are given only for firm matches. Not every row has a clone size; where given, it reads once, few, many or a size class.

size: many; J: TRBJ1-4; D: TRBD1; V: TRBV2; CDR3: CAGRTGAGTNEKLFF; DNA: TGTGCCGGACGAACAGGGGCCGGAACTAATGAAAAACTGTTTTTT
size: -; J: TRBJ2-3; D: TRBD1; V: TRBV24-1; CDR3: CATSDSGQGATDTQYF; DNA: TGTGCCACCAGTGATTCCGGACAGGGAGCTACAGATACGCAGTATTTT
size: many; J: TRBJ2-7; D: TRBD1; V: TRBV7-8; CDR3: CASSLAQGAAYEQYF; DNA: TGTGCCAGCAGCTTAGCGCAGGGGGCGGCCTACGAGCAGTACTTC
size: many; J: TRBJ1-2; D: -; V: TRBV28; CDR3: CASSKSAGGPIYGYTF; DNA: TGTGCCAGCAGTAAAAGTGCGGGGGGGCCTATCTATGGCTACACCTTC
size: -; J: TRBJ2-2; D: TRBD2; V: TRBV10-3; CDR3: CAISDPSQRASGSEDTGELFF; DNA: TGTGCCATCAGTGACCCGAGTCAGCGGGCTAGCGGGAGTGAGGACACCGGGGAGCTGTTTTTT
size: many; J: TRBJ2-7; D: -; V: TRBV7-2; CDR3: CASSHPGQTYEQYF; DNA: TGTGCCAGCAGCCATCCGGGACAAACCTACGAGCAGTACTTC
size: few; J: TRBJ1-2; D: -; V: TRBV5-4; CDR3: CASSSGRRYGYTF; DNA: TGTGCCAGCAGTTCCGGAAGGCGCTATGGCTACACCTTC
size: -; J: TRBJ2-7; D: -; V: TRBV9; CDR3: CASSEGGEVSYEQYF; DNA: TGTGCCAGCAGCGAGGGGGGGGAGGTCTCGTACGAGCAGTACTTC
size: -; J: TRBJ2-7; D: TRBD2; V: TRBV19; CDR3: CASSMGLAEYEQYF; DNA: TGTGCCAGTAGTATGGGACTAGCGGAGTACGAGCAGTACTTC
size: -; J: TRBJ2-5; D: -; V: TRBV7-9; CDR3: CASSLGQLGETQYF; DNA: TGTGCCAGCAGCTTGGGGCAGCTAGGGGAGACCCAGTACTTC
size: -; J: TRBJ1-1; D: TRBD1; V: TRBV5-1; CDR3: CASSFDRVTEAFF; DNA: TGCGCCAGCAGCTTTGACAGGGTGACTGAAGCTTTCTTT
size: many; J: TRBJ2-6; D: -; V: TRBV15; CDR3: CATKGFSGANVLTF; DNA: TGTGCCACCAAGGGGTTCTCTGGGGCCAACGTCCTGACTTTC
size: -; J: TRBJ2-3; D: TRBD2; V: TRBV6-2/TRBV6-3; CDR3: CASSYGTSVRLEDTQYF; DNA: TGTGCCAGCAGTTACGGGACTAGCGTCAGGTTGGAAGATACGCAGTATTTT
size: many; J: TRBJ2-2; D: TRBD1; V: TRBV5-1; CDR3: CASSFSGTGESGELFF; DNA: TGCGCCAGCAGCTTCTCCGGGACAGGGGAGAGCGGGGAGCTGTTTTTT
size: -; J: TRBJ2-5; D: -; V: TRBV2; CDR3: CASSEAGQPWETQYF; DNA: TGTGCCAGCAGTGAAGCCGGACAGCCTTGGGAGACCCAGTACTTC
size: many; J: TRBJ2-5; D: TRBD2; V: TRBV5-8; CDR3: CASSPGLAGNRTQYF; DNA: TGTGCCAGCAGCCCCGGACTAGCGGGAAACCGAACCCAGTACTTC
size: many; J: TRBJ2-7; D: -; V: TRBV5-1; CDR3: CASSLEVGRPNEQYF; DNA: TGCGCCAGCAGCTTGGAAGTCGGACGGCCGAACGAGCAGTACTTC
size: many; J: TRBJ2-1; D: -; V: TRBV15; CDR3: CATSRDHWRGAGFNEQFF; DNA: TGTGCCACCAGCAGAGATCATTGGAGGGGCGCGGGGTTTAATGAGCAGTTCTTC
size: many; J: TRBJ2-7; D: TRBD2; V: TRBV6-5; CDR3: CASSPGGEARYEQYF; DNA: TGTGCCAGCAGCCCGGGGGGGGAGGCGAGATACGAGCAGTACTTC
size: -; J: TRBJ1-2; D: -; V: TRBV27; CDR3: CASSGVRGGYTF; DNA: TGTGCCAGCAGTGGGGTAAGGGGTGGCTACACCTTC
size: many; J: TRBJ2-1; D: TRBD2; V: TRBV19; CDR3: CASRVREGPYNEQFF; DNA: TGTGCCAGTCGGGTGCGGGAGGGCCCCTACAATGAGCAGTTCTTC
size: many; J: TRBJ1-1; D: -; V: TRBV7-8; CDR3: CASSLVTGLVNTEAFF; DNA: TGTGCCAGCAGCTTAGTTACAGGGTTAGTGAACACTGAAGCTTTCTTT
size: many; J: TRBJ2-2; D: -; V: TRBV9; CDR3: CASSATQGSGELFF; DNA: TGTGCCAGCAGCGCTACTCAGGGTTCCGGGGAGCTGTTTTTT
size: many; J: TRBJ2-3; D: -; V: TRBV5-4; CDR3: CASSLAGGGGTDTQYF; DNA: TGTGCCAGCAGCTTGGCCGGGGGAGGAGGCACAGATACGCAGTATTTT
size: -; J: TRBJ1-2; D: -; V: TRBV20-1; CDR3: CSARTPGRVGYTF; DNA: TGCAGTGCTAGAACGCCAGGGAGGGTTGGCTACACCTTC